Each of the 29 T cell receptor beta chains below was sequenced from the same sample in a study of T cells after yellow fever vaccination (dated by TCRdb to the late 2010s). The sample's treatment or condition, from its label and the paper: live attenuated yellow fever vaccine strain. The method behind the library was 5' RACE. Instrument on record: Illumina HiSeq 2500. The public sequencing data were trimmed at Q25 with fastp and processed into clonotypes with MiXCR by TCRdb, which kept only in-frame beta chains. Rows are combined by CDR3 protein, so each entry shows the most common genes and DNA. Counted in this sample were under 550,000 distinct CDR3 sequences; just over 20% of them appeared once. About a sixth of the sample is held by the ten biggest clonotypes. This material consisted of PBMCs, taken 21 days after the first yellow fever vaccination. These receptors were collected from a young man who received the YFV17D yellow fever vaccine.

In this sample, this clonotype turned up a few times. This rearrangement joins TRBV20-1 to TRBJ2-5; D perhaps matches TRBD2 (5 bases). V was pared by 3 bases and J by 3 bases, with 8 bases between. CDR3 size: 12 residues. The V gene's germline CDR1 is DFQATT and CDR2 SNEGSKA (reference sequence). Here the CDR3 DNA reads TGCAGTGCTAGGGACGGGAAAGAGACCCAGTACTTC. Translation: CSARDGKETQYF.

The rearrangement joins TRBV20-1 to TRBJ1-1, with no clear D. CDR3 length: 11 residues. Germline values: CDR1 DFQATT, CDR2 SNEGSKA (reference sequence). The CDR3 reads CGGKENTEAFF. The CDR3 bases are TGCGGAGGGAAGGAGAACACTGAAGCTTTCTTT.

This clonotype was observed many times. The chain couples TRBV5-4 to TRBJ1-5, with TRBD1 matching over 7 bases. V dropped 2 bases and J dropped 4; count of bases not matched to a gene: 3. Germline V lookup: CDR1 SGHNT, CDR2 YYREEE (reference sequence). The CDR3 consists of 14 residues. CDR3 residues: CASSLGGANQPQHF. The CDR3, as DNA: TGTGCCAGCAGCTTAGGGGGCGCGAATCAGCCCCAGCATTTT.

This clonotype was seen only a few times. The rearrangement uses TRBV5-1 and TRBJ2-3, with a tentative D call TRBD2 (5 bases). V lost 2 bases to trimming and J lost 2 bases, with 9 bases between them. This CDR3 is 14 amino acids long. Per the germline V gene, CDR1 is SGHRS and CDR2 is YFSETQ. The CDR3 sequence is CASSFGENTDTQYF. The DNA for the CDR3 is TGCGCCAGCAGCTTCGGGGAGAACACAGATACGCAGTATTTT.

This chain uses TRBV27 with TRBJ1-6; 9 bases are a match to TRBD1. The J segment lost 6 bases and the V segment lost 5 bases, leaving 5 bases of the junction unmatched. CDR1 and CDR2 (germline): MNHEY, SMNVEV (reference sequence). The CDR3 sequence is 15 residues long. CDR3 DNA sequence: TGTGCCAGCAGTATCGGGACAGGGCGTAATTCACCCCTCCACTTT. This gives the protein CASSIGTGRNSPLHF.

This clonotype has just a few counts. The chain links TRBV25-1 to TRBJ1-5, with 8 bases lining up with TRBD1. The germline CDR1 and CDR2 sequences are MGHDK and SYGVNS. The CDR3 has 12 residues. The V gene end was trimmed by 6 bases and the J gene end by 5 bases; junction bases not matched to a gene: 0. CDR3 in DNA: TGTGCCAGCAGACAGGGGGATCAGCCCCAGCATTTT. Amino acid sequence: CASRQGDQPQHF.

This clonotype was counted between two and nine times. The J gene is TRBJ1-5, the V gene TRBV12-3 or TRBV12-4; D is undetermined. Trimming left V 5 bases short and J 0 bases short, with 8 bases between. There are 14 residues in the CDR3. This CDR3 reads CASSKTNSNQPQHF. The CDR3 DNA sequence: TGTGCCAGCAGTAAGACGAATAGCAATCAGCCCCAGCATTTT.

This clonotype showed up just once. This chain uses TRBV6-1 with TRBJ2-2, with D uncertain. This CDR3 is 14 amino acids long. Germline V gene data show CDR1 as MNHNS and CDR2 as SASEGT. Trimming removed 8 bases at V and 2 bases at J, with 12 bases between. This chain's CDR3 is CASSVLINTGELFF. CDR3 coding DNA: TGTGCCAGCTCGGTCCTAATAAACACCGGGGAGCTGTTTTTT.

The chain joins TRBV11-1 to TRBJ2-1; 15 bases align to TRBD2. Germline V gene data show CDR1 as SGHAT and CDR2 as FQDESV (reference sequence). Losses at the gene ends were 5 bases for V and 3 bases for J; bases not matched to a gene: 11. This CDR3 has 19 amino acids. The CDR3 coding sequence is TGTGCCAGCAGCGGACCGGGACTAGCGGGGGGAGGGGGCTACAATGAGCAGTTCTTC. It codes for CASSGPGLAGGGGYNEQFF.

This clonotype was picked up many times. The gene calls are TRBV3-1 and TRBJ2-7; weak D call: TRBD2 (6 bases). Per the germline V gene, CDR1 is LGHDT and CDR2 is YNNKEL (reference sequence). The length of the CDR3 is 13 residues. V lost 4 bases and J lost 2, with 9 bases in between. The CDR3 sequence: CASSLAATYEQYF. In DNA, the CDR3 is TGTGCCAGCAGCCTAGCGGCGACCTACGAGCAGTACTTC.

V and J are TRBV15 and TRBJ1-5; tentatively, D is TRBD1 (6 bases). This CDR3 region has 14 residues. The V and J ends lost 3 bases and 7 bases respectively, with 13 bases between them. Germline V gene lookup returns CDR1 LNHNV and CDR2 YYDKDF (reference sequence). The CDR3 here is CATSRPGRGQPQHF. CDR3 nucleotides: TGTGCCACCAGCAGGCCTGGGAGGGGGCAGCCCCAGCATTTT.

This clonotype was seen only a few times. The V gene is TRBV10-3, the J gene TRBJ1-1; a weak D match, TRBD1 (6 bases). The CDR3 loop spans 14 amino acids. In germline, CDR1 is ENHRY, CDR2 SYGVKD. Trimming left V 4 bases short and J 2 bases short, with 11 bases between. The CDR3 region has the DNA TGTGCCATCAGTGTGACAGGCTACAACACTGAAGCTTTCTTT. It is translated as CAISVTGYNTEAFF.

The V and J genes are TRBV7-2 and TRBJ1-4; 7 nucleotides agree with TRBD1. CDR3 length: 15 amino acids. Per germline, CDR1 SGHTA and CDR2 FQGNSA. V lost 5 bases, J lost 3 bases, and 6 bases stayed unmatched. CDR3 amino acids: CASSRRQGANEKLFF. The CDR3 DNA reads as TGTGCCAGCAGCCGAAGACAGGGAGCTAATGAAAAACTGTTTTTT.

The gene calls are TRBV18 and TRBJ1-3; TRBD1 matches 8 bases. The junction had 11 bases not matched to a gene; V was cut back by 0 bases and J by 4 bases. Germline CDR1 reads KGHSH; CDR2 reads LQKENI. This CDR3 contains 18 residues. CDR3 in DNA: TGTGCCAGCTCACCACCCATCTTCCAGGGGGCTCACGGAAACACCATATATTTT. Translating it yields CASSPPIFQGAHGNTIYF.

This clonotype was seen more than once but under ten times. V and J are TRBV7-9 and TRBJ1-2; D may be TRBD1 (6 bases). CDR1 and CDR2 (germline): SEHNR, FQNEAQ (reference sequence). The CDR3 runs 14 residues. Deletions cut 0 bases from V and 7 bases from J, with 12 bases between. The CDR3 coding sequence is TGTGCCAGCAGCTTAGCGGCAGGGGTAGGTGGCTACACCTTC. Translation gives CASSLAAGVGGYTF.

This clonotype was seen ten or more times. The chain has TRBV4-3 and TRBJ2-2; D is perhaps TRBD1 (6 bases). This CDR3 is 16 amino acids long. Per the germline V gene, CDR1 is LGHNA and CDR2 is YSLEER. The V end lost 0 bases, the J end lost 2 bases, and 10 bases lay between the germline ends. The DNA for the CDR3 is TGCGCCAGCAGCCAAGAACAGGGAACCAACACCGGGGAGCTGTTTTTT. The encoded protein is CASSQEQGTNTGELFF.

This clonotype was seen repeatedly, ten times or more. V and J are TRBV20-1 and TRBJ2-7; 10 bases line up with TRBD1. V was clipped by 3 bases and J by 7 bases; unmatched bases: 12. This CDR3 has 15 amino acids. Germline-derived CDR1 and CDR2 are DFQATT and SNEGSKA (reference sequence). CDR3 sequence reads: CSARAPGQGIWEQYV. CDR3 sequence (DNA): TGCAGTGCTAGGGCACCGGGACAGGGGATATGGGAGCAGTACGTC.

The table lists this clonotype with many counts. This chain connects TRBV5-5 to TRBJ1-1; no firm D call. This CDR3 spans 14 amino acids. Trimming took 2 bases from V and 6 from J, leaving 14 bases between them. Germline CDR1 and CDR2: SGHKS and YYEKEE (reference sequence). In DNA, the CDR3 is TGTGCCAGCAGCTTTGGGGTGGTTACATCTGAAGCTTTCTTT. This encodes CASSFGVVTSEAFF.

This chain joins TRBV29-1 and TRBJ1-4; TRBD1 matches at 9 bases. The V segment lost 7 bases and the J segment 0 bases; nucleotides outside the gene matches: 3. Per germline, CDR1 SQVTM and CDR2 ANQGSEA. The CDR3 length is 14 residues. The CDR3 reads CSGGQGSTNEKLFF. The CDR3 DNA reads TGCAGCGGGGGACAGGGATCAACTAATGAAAAACTGTTTTTT.

This clonotype came up a few times. The rearrangement links TRBV7-8 to TRBJ2-5, with D perhaps matching TRBD1 (5 bases). Looked up from germline, CDR1 is SGHVS and CDR2 is FQNEAQ. The CDR3 extends over 14 amino acids. Between the trimmed V and J ends, which lost 5 bases and 2 bases, there was a span of 12 bases. The CDR3 bases are TGTGCCAGCAGCAGCCGCAGGGTACAAGAGACCCAGTACTTC. Its protein product is CASSSRRVQETQYF.

A few counts support this clonotype. The V gene is TRBV6-1, the J gene TRBJ1-1; 8 nucleotides line up with TRBD1. The V gene end was trimmed by 8 bases and the J gene end by 0 bases; junction bases not matched to a gene: 2. The CDR3 loop spans 13 amino acids. Germline CDR1 reads MNHNS; CDR2 reads SASEGT. CDR3 amino acids: CASRDRMNTEAFF. The CDR3, as DNA: TGTGCCAGCCGGGACAGGATGAACACTGAAGCTTTCTTT.

The sample holds a few counts of this clonotype. The chain combines TRBV30 with TRBJ2-7; TRBD2 matches 7 bases. The ends lost 0 bases at V and 6 bases at J; junction bases unmatched: 5. CDR1 is GTSNPN, CDR2 SVGIG, per germline (reference sequence). The length of the CDR3 is 13 residues. The CDR3 sequence is CAWSVLGGGEQYF. The CDR3 nucleotides are TGTGCCTGGAGTGTACTGGGGGGGGGCGAGCAGTACTTC.

This clonotype was found a few times. This chain links TRBV13 with TRBJ2-5; possibly TRBD2 for D (5 bases). The CDR3 has 11 residues. CDR1 is PRHDT, CDR2 FYEKMQ, per germline (reference sequence). V was shortened by 8 bases and J by 5 bases, with 9 bases between the two germline ends. CDR3 amino acids: CASGRGETQYF. The CDR3 DNA reads TGTGCCAGCGGGCGAGGGGAGACCCAGTACTTC.

This clonotype was counted only a few times. The chain combines TRBV6-5 with TRBJ1-5; D gene unclear. CDR1 is MNHEY and CDR2 is SVGAGI in the germline V gene. Trimming left V 6 bases short and J 4 bases short, with 13 bases between. CDR3 length: 14 residues. CDR3 DNA: TGTGCCAGCAGATTAACCGCGACTAATCAGCCCCAGCATTTT. Translating it yields CASRLTATNQPQHF.

A word on this clonotype: At one end, the junction sequence differs from germline, possibly due to a read error. The J gene is TRBJ2-2, the V gene TRBV20-1; D is possibly TRBD2 (5 bases). This CDR3 contains 15 residues. CDR1 is DFQATT, CDR2 SNEGSKA, per germline (reference sequence). This CDR3 reads CSAPLPPGNTGELIF. CDR3 coding DNA: TGCAGTGCTCCCCTGCCCCCGGGGAACACCGGGGAGCTGATTTTT.

J is TRBJ1-1 and V is TRBV27; TRBD1 aligns across 7 bases. With V trimmed by 4 bases and J by 4 bases, 15 bases remained unmatched. The CDR3 runs 17 residues. Germline loops: CDR1 MNHEY, CDR2 SMNVEV (reference sequence). CDR3 residues: CASSSPRQGRGRTEAFF. The DNA for the CDR3 is TGTGCCAGCAGTTCGCCCAGACAGGGTCGGGGACGCACTGAAGCTTTCTTT.

The chain joins TRBV5-1 to TRBJ1-6; TRBD1 might be the D (5 bases). Deletions cut 7 bases from V and 0 bases from J, with 11 bases between. Germline V gives CDR1 SGHRS, CDR2 YFSETQ. The CDR3 has 15 amino acids. The CDR3 DNA follows: TGCGCCAGCGCCCAGGGAAGCTCCTATAATTCACCCCTCCACTTT. Translation: CASAQGSSYNSPLHF. The full variable domain, rest sourced from reference TRBV5-1 and TRBJ1-6, is KAGVTQTPRYLIKTRGQQVTLSCSPISGHRSVSWYQQTPGQGLQFLFEYFSETQRNKGNFPGRFSGRQFSNSRSEMNVSTLELGDSALYLCASAQGSSYNSPLHFGNGTRLTVT.

The chain employs TRBV12-3 or TRBV12-4 and TRBJ2-1; perhaps D is TRBD1 or TRBD2 (6 bases each). Between the trimmed V and J ends, which lost 6 bases and 7 bases, there was a span of 16 bases. This CDR3 spans 14 amino acids. DNA for the CDR3: TGTGCCAGCAGAGAGGGGGGCTCACAGAATGAGCAGTTCTTC. It codes for CASREGGSQNEQFF.

This clonotype was counted only a few times. This rearrangement joins TRBV12-3 or TRBV12-4 to TRBJ1-5, with 8 bases that match TRBD1. This CDR3 contains 15 residues. Trimming at V came to 6 bases and at J to 3 bases, leaving 7 bases not matched to a gene. CDR3 coding DNA: TGTGCCAGCAGCTATCGGACAGGGTCCAATCAGCCCCAGCATTTT. Its translation: CASSYRTGSNQPQHF.